The clone carrying this T cell receptor beta chain was recorded many times. This specimen comes from a study of T-cell reconstitution after alpha-beta-depleted transplantation in children. The authors prepared the TCRbeta library with unique molecular identifiers. MiXCR, applied by TCRdb to the PCR reads, yields one record per CDR3 protein. Of fewer than 120,000 distinct CDR3 sequences in the sample, approximately 10% were seen once. Trimming took 1 base from V and 4 from J, leaving 14 bases between them. The V gene's germline CDR1 is DFQATT and CDR2 SNEGSKA (reference sequence). This CDR3 is built from 14 residues.

The source is a human donor who donated a stem cell graft to a child with acute lymphoblastic leukemia. This material consisted of PBMCs from the stem cell graft donor, taken from the stem cell graft. The V and J genes are TRBV20-1 and TRBJ2-7; the D gene is possibly TRBD2 (6 bases). The CDR3 nucleotides read TGCAGTGCTAGAGTGTCGGGGAGGCGGTACGAGCAGTACTTC. Translated: CSARVSGRRYEQYF.